The T cell receptor (beta chain) described here comes from a study of regulatory T cells in long-lasting Graves disease. Study conclusions and caveats: Under persistent disease, TRBV28, TRBJ1-2 and TRBJ2-5 were used preferentially.

The V gene's germline CDR1 is SGHTA and CDR2 FQGNSA. Losses at the gene ends were 5 bases for V and 6 bases for J; bases not matched to a gene: 6. This CDR3 spans 14 amino acids. Time point reported: persistent/refractory GD, antithyroid drugs over 5 years with positive TRAb. The TCR library was made from RNA extracted from PBMCs. This clonotype appeared many times. Its antigen remains unidentified. TCR beta libraries were built with iRepertoire HTBI primers and Arm-PCR of CDR3 regions. Using its own MiXCR run on the multiplex PCR reads, TCRdb lists one record per CDR3 protein. The sample has a few hundred thousand distinct CDR3 sequences; 23% are singletons.

The receptor was isolated from a female donor with Graves disease. The chain joins TRBV7-2 to TRBJ2-1; 8 bases align to TRBD2. Sequenced here: peripheral blood mononuclear cells (PBMCs), sampled when the disease was refractory, from a patient treated with antithyroid drugs. CDR3 DNA sequence: TGTGCCAGCAGCGGTCTAGCGGGCGCCAATGAGCAGTTCTTC. It yields the protein CASSGLAGANEQFF.